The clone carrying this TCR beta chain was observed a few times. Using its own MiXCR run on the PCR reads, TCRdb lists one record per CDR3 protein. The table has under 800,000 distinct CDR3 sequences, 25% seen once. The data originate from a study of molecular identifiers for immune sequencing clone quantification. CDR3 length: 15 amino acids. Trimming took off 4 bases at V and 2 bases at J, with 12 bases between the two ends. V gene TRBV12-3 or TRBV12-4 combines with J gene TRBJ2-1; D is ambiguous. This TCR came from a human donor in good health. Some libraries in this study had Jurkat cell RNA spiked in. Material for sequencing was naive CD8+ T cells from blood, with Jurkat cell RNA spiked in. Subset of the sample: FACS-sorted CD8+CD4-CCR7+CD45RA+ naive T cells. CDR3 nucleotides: TGTGCCAGCAGTTCCAGCGAGACACCCTACAATGAGCAGTTCTTC. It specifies CASSSSETPYNEQFF.